This T cell receptor (beta chain) was identified in a study of CD8 T cells in ankylosing spondylitis. Findings of the study overall: Characteristic of ankylosing spondylitis blood, it appeared, was a TCR beta motif comprising eight highly homologous variants.

Comments on this clonotype: What it binds is unknown.

Germline V CDR1 and CDR2: DFQATT, SNEGSKA (reference sequence). The ends were cut back, 3 bases at V and 0 bases at J, with 5 bases in the middle. The CDR3 totals 12 residues. MiXCR, run by TCRdb on the 5' RACE reads, gives a single entry per CDR3 protein. The sample includes more than 250,000 distinct CDR3 sequences, roughly 10% of them seen just once. The chain recombines TRBV20-1 with TRBJ2-5, with D hard to call. The source material was blood, either unsorted or a sorted T cell fraction (not recorded which). The sequence was obtained from a female donor with ankylosing spondylitis or in good health (not recorded which). The CDR3 sequence is CSASSYQETQYF. The CDR3 nucleotides are TGCAGTGCTAGCTCCTACCAAGAGACCCAGTACTTC.